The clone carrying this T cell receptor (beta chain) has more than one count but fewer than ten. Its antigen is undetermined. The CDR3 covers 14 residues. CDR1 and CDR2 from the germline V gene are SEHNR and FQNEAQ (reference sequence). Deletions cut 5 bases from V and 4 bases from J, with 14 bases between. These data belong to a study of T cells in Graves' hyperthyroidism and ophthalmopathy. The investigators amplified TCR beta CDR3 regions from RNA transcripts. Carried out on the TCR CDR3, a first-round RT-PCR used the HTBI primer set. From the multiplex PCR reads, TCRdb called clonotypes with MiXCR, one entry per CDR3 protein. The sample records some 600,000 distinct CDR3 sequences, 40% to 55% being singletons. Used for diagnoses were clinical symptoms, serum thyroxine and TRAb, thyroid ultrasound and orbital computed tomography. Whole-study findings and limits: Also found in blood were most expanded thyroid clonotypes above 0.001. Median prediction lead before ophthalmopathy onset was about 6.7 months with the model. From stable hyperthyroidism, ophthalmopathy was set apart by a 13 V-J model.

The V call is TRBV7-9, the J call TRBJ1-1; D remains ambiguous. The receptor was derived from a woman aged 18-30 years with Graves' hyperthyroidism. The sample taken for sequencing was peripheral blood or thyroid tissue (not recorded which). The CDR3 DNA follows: TGTGCCAGCAGCGCCTCAGGTAGGCTCACTGAAGCTTTCTTT. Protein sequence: CASSASGRLTEAFF.